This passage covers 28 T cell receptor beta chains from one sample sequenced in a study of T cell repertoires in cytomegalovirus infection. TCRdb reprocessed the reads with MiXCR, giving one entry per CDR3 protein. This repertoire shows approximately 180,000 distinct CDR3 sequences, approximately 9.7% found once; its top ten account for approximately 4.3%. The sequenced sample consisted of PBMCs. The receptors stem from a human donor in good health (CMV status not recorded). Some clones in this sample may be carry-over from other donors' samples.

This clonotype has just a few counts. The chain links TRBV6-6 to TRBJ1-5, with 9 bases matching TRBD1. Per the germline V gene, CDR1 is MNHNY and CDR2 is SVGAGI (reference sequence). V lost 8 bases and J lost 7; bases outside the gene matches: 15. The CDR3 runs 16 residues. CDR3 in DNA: TGTGCCAGCGAGGGACAGGGAGTCTTCGTAGTACAGCCCCAGCATTTT. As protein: CASEGQGVFVVQPQHF.

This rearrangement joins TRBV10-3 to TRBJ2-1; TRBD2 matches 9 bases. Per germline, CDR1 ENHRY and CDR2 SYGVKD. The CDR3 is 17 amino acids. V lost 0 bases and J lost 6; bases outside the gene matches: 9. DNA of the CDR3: TGTGCCATCAGTGAGTCGAGGGGACTAGCAATCTCCAATGAGCAGTTCTTC. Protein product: CAISESRGLAISNEQFF.

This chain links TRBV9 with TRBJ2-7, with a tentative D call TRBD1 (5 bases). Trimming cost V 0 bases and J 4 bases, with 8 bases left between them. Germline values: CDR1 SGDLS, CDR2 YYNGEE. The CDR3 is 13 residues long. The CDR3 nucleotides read TGTGCCAGCAGCGTAGGTGACAGATACGAGCAGTACTTC. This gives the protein CASSVGDRYEQYF.

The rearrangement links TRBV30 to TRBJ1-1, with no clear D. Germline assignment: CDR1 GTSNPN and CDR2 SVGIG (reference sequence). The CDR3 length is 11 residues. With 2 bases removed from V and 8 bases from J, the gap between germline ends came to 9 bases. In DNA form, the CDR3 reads TGTGCCTGGAGTCTGGAAATCGAAGCTTTCTTT. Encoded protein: CAWSLEIEAFF.

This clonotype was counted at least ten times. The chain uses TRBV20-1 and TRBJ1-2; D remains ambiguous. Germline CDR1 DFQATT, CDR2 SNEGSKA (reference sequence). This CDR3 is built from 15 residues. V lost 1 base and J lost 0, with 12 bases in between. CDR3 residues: CSARAWVVANYGYTF. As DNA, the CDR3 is TGCAGTGCTAGAGCATGGGTGGTAGCTAACTATGGCTACACCTTC.

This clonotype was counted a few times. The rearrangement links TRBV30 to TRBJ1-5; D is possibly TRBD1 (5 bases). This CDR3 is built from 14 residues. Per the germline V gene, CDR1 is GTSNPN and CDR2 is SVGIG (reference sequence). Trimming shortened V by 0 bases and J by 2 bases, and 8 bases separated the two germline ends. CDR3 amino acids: CAWSVKGGNQPQHF. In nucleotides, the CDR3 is TGTGCCTGGAGTGTAAAAGGGGGCAATCAGCCCCAGCATTTT.

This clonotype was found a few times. The CDR3 loop is CASSIRAGGDEQFF. In nucleotides, the CDR3 is TGTGCCAGTAGTATCCGGGCGGGGGGCGATGAGCAGTTCTTC. This chain joins TRBV19 and TRBJ2-1; 8 positions agree with TRBD2. V trimming: 3 bases; J trimming: 8 bases; junction bases outside the gene matches: 6. Looked up from germline, CDR1 is LNHDA and CDR2 is SQIVND (reference sequence). The length of the CDR3 is 14 residues.

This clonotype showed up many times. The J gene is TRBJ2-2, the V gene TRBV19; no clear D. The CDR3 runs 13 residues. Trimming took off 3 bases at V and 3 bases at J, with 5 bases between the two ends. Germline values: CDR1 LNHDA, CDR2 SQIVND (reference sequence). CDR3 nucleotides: TGTGCCAGTAGTATGGGCGACACCGGGGAGCTGTTTTTT. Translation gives CASSMGDTGELFF.

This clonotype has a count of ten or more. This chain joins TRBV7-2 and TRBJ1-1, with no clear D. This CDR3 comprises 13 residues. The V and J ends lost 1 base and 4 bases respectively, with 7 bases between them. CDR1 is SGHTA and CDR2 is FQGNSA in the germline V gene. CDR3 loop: CASSLDVGTEAFF. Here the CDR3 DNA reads TGTGCCAGCAGCTTAGATGTTGGCACTGAAGCTTTCTTT.

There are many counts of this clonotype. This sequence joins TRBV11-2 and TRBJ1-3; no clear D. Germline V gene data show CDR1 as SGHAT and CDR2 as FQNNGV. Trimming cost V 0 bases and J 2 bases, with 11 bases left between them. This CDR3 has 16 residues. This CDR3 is CASSLDGLRTGNTIYF. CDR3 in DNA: TGTGCCAGCAGCTTAGATGGCCTGAGGACTGGAAACACCATATATTTT.

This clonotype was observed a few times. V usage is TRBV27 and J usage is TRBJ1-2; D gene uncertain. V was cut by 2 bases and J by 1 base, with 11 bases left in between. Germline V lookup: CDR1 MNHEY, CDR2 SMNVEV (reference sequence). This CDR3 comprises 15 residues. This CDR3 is CASSLRAGVNYGYTF. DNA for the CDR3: TGTGCCAGCAGTTTACGGGCAGGTGTTAACTATGGCTACACCTTC.

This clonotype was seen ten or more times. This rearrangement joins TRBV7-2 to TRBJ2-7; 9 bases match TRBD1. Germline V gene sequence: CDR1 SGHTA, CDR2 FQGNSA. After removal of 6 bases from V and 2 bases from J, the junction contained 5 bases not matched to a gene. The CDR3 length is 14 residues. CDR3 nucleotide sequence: TGTGCCAGCAGTCGGGACAGGGTTACCTACGAGCAGTACTTC. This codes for CASSRDRVTYEQYF. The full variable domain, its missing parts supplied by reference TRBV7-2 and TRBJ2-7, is GAGVSQSPSNKVTEKGKDVELRCDPISGHTALYWYRQSLGQGLEFLIYFQGNSAPDKSGLPSDRFSAERTGGSVSTLTIQRTQQEDSAVYLCASSRDRVTYEQYFGPGTRLTVT.

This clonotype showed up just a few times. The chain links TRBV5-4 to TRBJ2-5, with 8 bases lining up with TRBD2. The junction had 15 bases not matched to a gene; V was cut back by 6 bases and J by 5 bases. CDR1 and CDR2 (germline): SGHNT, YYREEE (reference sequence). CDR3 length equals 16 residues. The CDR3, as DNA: TGTGCCAGCACCTCGCCCGGGGCAGGCGGGGGGGAGACCCAGTACTTC. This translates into CASTSPGAGGGETQYF.

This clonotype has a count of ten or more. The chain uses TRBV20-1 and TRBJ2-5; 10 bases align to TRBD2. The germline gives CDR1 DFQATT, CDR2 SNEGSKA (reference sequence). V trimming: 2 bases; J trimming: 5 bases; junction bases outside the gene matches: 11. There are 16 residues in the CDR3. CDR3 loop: CSARPSGRAQKETQYF. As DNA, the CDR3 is TGCAGTGCTAGACCCAGCGGGAGGGCCCAGAAGGAGACCCAGTACTTC.

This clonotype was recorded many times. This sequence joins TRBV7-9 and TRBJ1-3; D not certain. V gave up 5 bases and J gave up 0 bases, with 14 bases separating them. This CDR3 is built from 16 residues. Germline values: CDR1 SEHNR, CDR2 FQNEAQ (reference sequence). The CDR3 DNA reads TGTGCCAGCAGCCCCACAACCAAGAGCTCTGGAAACACCATATATTTT. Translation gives CASSPTTKSSGNTIYF.

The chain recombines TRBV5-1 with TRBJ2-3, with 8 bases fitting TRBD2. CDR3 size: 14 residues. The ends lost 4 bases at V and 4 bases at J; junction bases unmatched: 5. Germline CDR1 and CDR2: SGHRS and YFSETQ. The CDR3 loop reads CASSAAGGPDTQYF. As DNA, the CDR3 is TGCGCCAGCAGCGCGGCGGGGGGACCAGATACGCAGTATTTT.

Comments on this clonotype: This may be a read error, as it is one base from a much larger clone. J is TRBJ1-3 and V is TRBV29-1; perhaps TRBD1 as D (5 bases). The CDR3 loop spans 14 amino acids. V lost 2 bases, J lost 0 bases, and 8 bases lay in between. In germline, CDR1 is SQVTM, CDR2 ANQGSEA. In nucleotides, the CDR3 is TGCAGCGTTGAAACAGGTAGCTCTGGAAACACCATATATTTT. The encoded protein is CSVETGSSGNTIYF.

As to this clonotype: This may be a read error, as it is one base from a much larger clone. The DNA for the CDR3 is TGCAGCGTTGAATGGGGGGCTGGGGCCGACGTCCTGACTTTC. Amino acid sequence: CSVEWGAGADVLTF. The chain is built from TRBV29-1 and TRBJ2-6; D is perhaps TRBD1 or TRBD2 (6 bases each). Germline V lookup: CDR1 SQVTM, CDR2 ANQGSEA. The CDR3 covers 14 residues.

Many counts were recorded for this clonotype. Here the CDR3 reads CASSFGQPNQPQHF. Here the CDR3 DNA reads TGTGCCAGCAGCTTCGGACAGCCGAATCAGCCCCAGCATTTT. The V and J genes are TRBV7-8 and TRBJ1-5; D is possibly TRBD1 (6 bases). Trimming cost V 3 bases and J 4 bases, with 10 bases left between them. The CDR3 length is 14 residues. Germline V gene data show CDR1 as SGHVS and CDR2 as FQNEAQ.

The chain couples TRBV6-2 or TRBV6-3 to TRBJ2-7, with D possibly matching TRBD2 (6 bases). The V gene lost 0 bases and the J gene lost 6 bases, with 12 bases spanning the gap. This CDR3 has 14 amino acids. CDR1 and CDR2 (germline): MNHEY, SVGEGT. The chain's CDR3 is CASSYSGRRGEQYF. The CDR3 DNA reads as TGTGCCAGCAGTTACTCCGGACGGAGGGGCGAGCAGTACTTC.

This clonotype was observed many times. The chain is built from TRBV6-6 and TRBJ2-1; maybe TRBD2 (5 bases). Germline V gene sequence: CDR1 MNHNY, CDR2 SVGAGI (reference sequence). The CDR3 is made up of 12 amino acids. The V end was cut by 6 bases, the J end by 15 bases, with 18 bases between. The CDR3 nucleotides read TGTGCCAGCAGAGACGGGCCCGGGAACGCGTTCTTC. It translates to CASRDGPGNAFF.

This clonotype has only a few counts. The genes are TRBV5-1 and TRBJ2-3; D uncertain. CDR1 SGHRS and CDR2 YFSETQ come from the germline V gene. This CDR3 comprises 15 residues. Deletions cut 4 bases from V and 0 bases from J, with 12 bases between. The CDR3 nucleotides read TGCGCCAGCAGCGGACCCGAGGTCAGCACAGATACGCAGTATTTT. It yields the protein CASSGPEVSTDTQYF.

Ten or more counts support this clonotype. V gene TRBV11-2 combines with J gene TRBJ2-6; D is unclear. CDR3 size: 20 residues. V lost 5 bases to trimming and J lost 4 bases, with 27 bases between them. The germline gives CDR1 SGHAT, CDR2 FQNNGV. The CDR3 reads CASSQGGLLAVRPGANVLTF. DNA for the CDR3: TGTGCCAGCAGCCAAGGCGGTCTCTTGGCGGTACGTCCCGGGGCCAACGTCCTGACTTTC.

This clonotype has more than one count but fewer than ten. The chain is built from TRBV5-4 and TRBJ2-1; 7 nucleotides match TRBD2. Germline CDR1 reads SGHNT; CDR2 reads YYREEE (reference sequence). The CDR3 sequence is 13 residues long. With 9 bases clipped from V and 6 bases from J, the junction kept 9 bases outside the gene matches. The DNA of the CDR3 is TGTGCCACGACCGTATCGGGGGGCAATGAGCAGTTCTTC. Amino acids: CATTVSGGNEQFF. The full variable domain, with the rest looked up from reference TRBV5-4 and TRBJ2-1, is ETGVTQSPTHLIKTRGQQVTLRCSSQSGHNTVSWYQQALGQGPQFIFQYYREEENGRGNFPPRFSGLQFPNYSSELNVNALELDDSALYLCATTVSGGNEQFFGPGTRLTVL.

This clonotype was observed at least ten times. As DNA, the CDR3 is TGTGCCAGCAGCTTAGACCGTCTGGGGTATGGCTACACCTTC. Translating gives CASSLDRLGYGYTF. The gene calls are TRBV7-2 and TRBJ1-2, with no clear D. The germline V gene encodes CDR1 SGHTA and CDR2 FQGNSA. Trimming left V 1 base short and J 5 bases short, with 11 bases between. The CDR3 is 14 amino acids.

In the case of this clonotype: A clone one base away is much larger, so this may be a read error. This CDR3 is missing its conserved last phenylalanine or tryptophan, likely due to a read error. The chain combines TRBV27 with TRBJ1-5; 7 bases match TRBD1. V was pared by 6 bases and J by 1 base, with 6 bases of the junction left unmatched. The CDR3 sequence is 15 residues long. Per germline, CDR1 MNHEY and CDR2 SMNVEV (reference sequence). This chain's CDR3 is CASRPGTASNQPQHL. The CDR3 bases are TGTGCCAGCAGACCCGGGACAGCCAGCAATCAGCCCCAGCATTTG.

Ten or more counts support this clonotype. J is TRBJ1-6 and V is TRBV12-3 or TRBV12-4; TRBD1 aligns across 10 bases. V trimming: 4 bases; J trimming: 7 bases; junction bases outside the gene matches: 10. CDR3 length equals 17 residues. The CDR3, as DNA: TGTGCCAGCAGTTCGGGGACAGGGGCTGGGTTAAATTCACCCCTCCACTTT. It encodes CASSSGTGAGLNSPLHF.

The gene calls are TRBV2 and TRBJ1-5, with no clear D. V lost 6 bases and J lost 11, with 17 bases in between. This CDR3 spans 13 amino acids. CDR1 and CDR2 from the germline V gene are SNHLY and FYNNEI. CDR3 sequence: CASRAGREGAQHF. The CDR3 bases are TGTGCCAGCAGAGCCGGACGGGAGGGAGCCCAGCATTTT.